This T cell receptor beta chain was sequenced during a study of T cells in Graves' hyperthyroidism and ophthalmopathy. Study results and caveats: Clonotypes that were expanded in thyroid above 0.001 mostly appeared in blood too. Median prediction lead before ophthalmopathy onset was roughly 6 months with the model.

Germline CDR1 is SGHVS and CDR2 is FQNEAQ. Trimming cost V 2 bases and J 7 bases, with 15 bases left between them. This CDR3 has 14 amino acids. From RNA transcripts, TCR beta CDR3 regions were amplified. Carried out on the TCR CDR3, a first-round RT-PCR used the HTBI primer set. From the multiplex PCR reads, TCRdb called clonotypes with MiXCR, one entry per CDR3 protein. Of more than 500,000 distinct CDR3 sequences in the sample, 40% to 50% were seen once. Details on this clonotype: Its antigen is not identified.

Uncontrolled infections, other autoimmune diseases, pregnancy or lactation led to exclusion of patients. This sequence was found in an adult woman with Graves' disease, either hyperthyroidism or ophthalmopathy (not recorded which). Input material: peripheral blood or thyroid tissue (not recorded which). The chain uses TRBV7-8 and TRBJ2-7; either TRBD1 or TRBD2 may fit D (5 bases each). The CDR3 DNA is TGTGCCAGCAGCTTATACGGGGCCTCCCAGGAGCAGTACTTC. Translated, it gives CASSLYGASQEQYF. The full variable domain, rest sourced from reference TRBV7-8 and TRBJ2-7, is GAGVSQSPRYKVAKRGQDVALRCDPISGHVSLFWYQQALGQGPEFLTYFQNEAQLDKSGLPSDRFFAERPEGSVSTLKIQRTQQEDSAVYLCASSLYGASQEQYFGPGTRLTVT.